A selection of T cell receptor beta chains follows, all from one sample in a study of T cell clones after liver transplantation. Sequencing used immunoSEQ multiplex PCR; TCRdb keeps in-frame clones, though not all of them. The data contain 60,000 or so clones, about two thirds of them singletons. The sample was CD4+ T cells from blood, taken before liver transplant. These TCRs come from a human donor who received a liver transplant. The CDR3 runs from the conserved cysteine through the conserved F or W. The order of the fields is D gene, J gene, clone size, V gene, CDR3 DNA, CDR3 protein. D genes are given only for firm matches. Size is stated for part of the rows, as once, few or many counts, or as a class when the clone is expanded.

- TRBJ1-1 - TRBV19 TGTGCCAGTAGTATCAAGCGGAGCACTGAAGCTTTCTTT CASSIKRSTEAFF
TRBD1 TRBJ2-7 - TRBV9 TGTGCCAGCAGCGTAGAAAGCGGGACAGGGGGCCGGGAGCAGTACTTC CASSVESGTGGREQYF
TRBD1 TRBJ2-7 - TRBV10-3 TGTGCCATCAGTGCAGGACAGGGGGTCTACGAGCAGTACTTC CAISAGQGVYEQYF
- TRBJ2-7 few TRBV7-9 TGTGCCAGCAGCCTAGACACCGAGCAGTACTTC CASSLDTEQYF
TRBD1 TRBJ1-1 few TRBV27 TGTGCCAGCAGCCCGGGACAGATAAACACTGAAGCTTTCTTT CASSPGQINTEAFF
- TRBJ2-7 few TRBV29-1 TGCAGCGTTGAAAGGGGGTACGAGCAGTACTTC CSVERGYEQYF
TRBD1 TRBJ1-5 - TRBV2 TGTGCCAGCAGTGTAAACAGGGGGTCCAATCAGCCCCAGCATTTT CASSVNRGSNQPQHF
- TRBJ2-5 few TRBV5-1 TGCGCCAGCAGACATACACCGGACAGCCAAGAGACCCAGTACTTC CASRHTPDSQETQYF
TRBD1 TRBJ2-2 once TRBV28 TGTGCCAGCAGCCTCGACGAGGGGGCTAACACCGGGGAGCTGTTTTTT CASSLDEGANTGELFF
TRBD1 TRBJ1-3 - TRBV7-6 TGTGCCAGCAGCTCCTCCCCCCTCACCGGGACAGGGCTCGGAAACACCATATATTTT CASSSSPLTGTGLGNTIYF
- TRBJ1-1 - TRBV28 TGTGCCAGCACCTTAGACAGGAACACTGAAGCTTTCTTT CASTLDRNTEAFF
- TRBJ2-7 - TRBV7-2 TGTGCCAGCAGCACACAGGGTGGCCACGAGCAGTACTTC CASSTQGGHEQYF
TRBD2 TRBJ2-1 - TRBV6-1 TGTGCCAGCAGTGAATACTTAGCGGGGGAGCGAAATGAGCAGTTCTTC CASSEYLAGERNEQFF
- TRBJ2-1 - TRBV11-2 TGTGCCAGCAGCCCTCTAGGTGGTGTCTACAATGAGCAGTTCTTC CASSPLGGVYNEQFF
TRBD2 TRBJ2-5 - TRBV10-2 TGCGCCAGCAGTGCTTCCGGGACTAGCGTAGAGACCCAGTACTTC CASSASGTSVETQYF
- TRBJ2-5 few TRBV5-1 TGCGCCAGCAGCTTGGTGGCAGGGGCAGAGACCCAGTACTTC CASSLVAGAETQYF
- TRBJ2-5 - TRBV9 TGTGCCAGCAGCGCCGCGGAGGGGCGAGAGACCCAGTACTTC CASSAAEGRETQYF
- TRBJ1-5 - TRBV5-1 TGCGCCAGCAGCTTGGGGGGGGACAATCAGCCCCAGCATTTT CASSLGGDNQPQHF
- TRBJ2-1 - TRBV9 TGTGCCAGCAGCGTAGCCCTTTTCACCGCGGGATCCTACAATGAGCAGTTCTTC CASSVALFTAGSYNEQFF
TRBD1 TRBJ1-2 few TRBV5-4 TGTGCCAGCAGCCTACAGGGGGCTCGGTATGGCTACACCTTC CASSLQGARYGYTF
- TRBJ2-7 - TRBV25-1 TGTGCCAGCAGGAGGGGGGGTACGTACGAGCAGTACTTC CASRRGGTYEQYF
TRBD2 TRBJ2-3 - TRBV4-1 TGCGCCAGCAGCCGGATCGGCGGGGGGGCGGGGACAGATACGCAGTATTTT CASSRIGGGAGTDTQYF
- TRBJ2-7 few TRBV7-9 TGTGCCAGCAGCTTAGCGTTCGGCAGGCACGAGCAGTACTTC CASSLAFGRHEQYF
TRBD2 TRBJ2-7 few TRBV4-1 TGCGCCAGCAGCCAAGGACTAGCGGGCTCCTACGAGCAGTACTTC CASSQGLAGSYEQYF
TRBD2 TRBJ2-7 - TRBV11-2 TGTGCCAGCAGCCTCGGGCGGGGGGGCCTGGACGAGCAGTACTTC CASSLGRGGLDEQYF
TRBD2 TRBJ2-1 many TRBV11-2 TGTGCCAGCAGCGACAAGCGGGGGGGCTTCAATGAGCAGTTCTTC CASSDKRGGFNEQFF
TRBD1 TRBJ2-1 - TRBV9 TGTGCCAGCAGCGTAATGGACAGGGGATTGAGTGAGCAGTTCTTC CASSVMDRGLSEQFF
- TRBJ1-1 - TRBV18 TGTGCCAGCTCACCACGAGGTAACACTGAAGCTTTCTTT CASSPRGNTEAFF
TRBD1 TRBJ1-5 - TRBV28 TGTGCCAGCGGGACAGCACAGTACCCCAATCAGCCCCAGCATTTT CASGTAQYPNQPQHF
- TRBJ1-6 - TRBV7-9 TGTGCCAGCAGCTTAGCTGGGGCCGAGAATTCACCCCTCCACTTT CASSLAGAENSPLHF
- TRBJ1-5 - TRBV6-6 TGTGCCAGCAGGGTGGCAGGGGATCAGCCCCAGCATTTT CASRVAGDQPQHF